These 25 T cell receptor beta chains originate from one sample sequenced in a study of OX40 agonist ivuxolimab in advanced cancers. Profiled with immunoSEQ multiplex PCR; TCRdb holds only in-frame clones, not every one. The data show about 80,000 clones, about 83% seen once. The material was CD4+ or CD8+ T cells sorted from blood, obtained in a trial of the OX40 agonist ivuxolimab. These receptor sequences come from an adult with an advanced solid tumor such as melanoma, head and neck, liver or kidney cancer.

The chain uses TRBV7-2 and TRBJ2-3; possibly TRBD2 for D (5 bases). This CDR3 contains 15 residues. Between the trimmed V and J ends, which lost 0 bases and 5 bases, there was a span of 12 bases. Germline assignment: CDR1 SGHTA and CDR2 FQGNSA. CDR3 sequence (DNA): TGTGCCAGCAGCTTAGCGGCATCCCGGGGAGATACGCAGTATTTT. Its translation: CASSLAASRGDTQYF. The whole variable domain, remainder taken from reference TRBV7-2 and TRBJ2-3, is GAGVSQSPSNKVTEKGKDVELRCDPISGHTALYWYRQSLGQGLEFLIYFQGNSAPDKSGLPSDRFSAERTGGSVSTLTIQRTQQEDSAVYLCASSLAASRGDTQYFGPGTRLTVL.

This clone was seen a few times. This CDR3 is also generated by other DNA sequences in the sample. This chain links TRBV20-1 with TRBJ2-7, with D possibly matching TRBD2 (5 bases). Germline V CDR1 and CDR2: DFQATT, SNEGSKA (reference sequence). V lost 4 bases and J 4 bases, leaving 8 bases between the germline ends. The length of the CDR3 is 11 residues. The CDR3 coding sequence is TGCAGTGCTAACCGGGGATACGAGCAGTACTTC. Translation gives CSANRGYEQYF.

The rearrangement joins TRBV11-2 to TRBJ2-3; D is ambiguous. The germline gives CDR1 SGHAT, CDR2 FQNNGV. V was cut by 5 bases and J by 2 bases, with 11 bases left in between. CDR3 length: 14 amino acids. The CDR3 is CASSPEETTDTQYF. The CDR3 DNA sequence: TGTGCCAGCAGCCCCGAGGAGACCACAGATACGCAGTATTTT.

This clone was observed once. The chain carries TRBV5-1 and TRBJ1-2, with 9 bases aligning to TRBD1. The CDR3 is 15 residues long. V lost 0 bases and J lost 8; bases outside the gene matches: 8. Germline CDR1 reads SGHRS; CDR2 reads YFSETQ. The CDR3 nucleotides are TGCGCCAGCAGCTTGGGGCCGGGACAGGGAGAAGGCTACACCTTC. As protein: CASSLGPGQGEGYTF.

The chain uses TRBV5-8 and TRBJ1-4; 8 nucleotides line up with TRBD1. From germline, CDR1 is SGHTS and CDR2 YDEGEE. The CDR3 runs to 14 residues. V shed 0 bases, J shed 7 bases, and the junction held 2 bases outside the gene matches. For the CDR3, the DNA is TGTGCCAGCAGCTTGGACAGGGGGTTTGAAAAACTGTTTTTT. Translating it yields CASSLDRGFEKLFF.

The CDR3 DNA reads as TGTGCCAGTAGGGCCGCCGACTCTGGGGCCAACGTCCTGACTTTC. Its translation is CASRAADSGANVLTF. The chain uses TRBV19 and TRBJ2-6, with no clear D. The CDR3 loop spans 15 amino acids. Per the germline V gene, CDR1 is LNHDA and CDR2 is SQIVND (reference sequence). V was trimmed by 6 bases and J by 0 bases, leaving 9 bases between them.

This chain connects TRBV15 to TRBJ2-7; 13 bases match TRBD2. The length of the CDR3 is 15 residues. Germline V CDR1 and CDR2: LNHNV, YYDKDF (reference sequence). V lost 7 bases, J lost 6 bases, and 9 bases stayed unmatched. The CDR3 coding sequence is TGTGCCACCACCCCGGGACTAGCGGGATTGGGCGAGCAGTACTTC. It translates to CATTPGLAGLGEQYF.

The chain has TRBV6-5 and TRBJ1-2; D unresolved. Germline-derived CDR1 and CDR2 are MNHEY and SVGAGI. There are 14 residues in the CDR3. V lost 2 bases, J lost 6 bases, and 13 bases lay in between. The CDR3 sequence: CASSYLTRADGYTF. In DNA, the CDR3 is TGTGCCAGCAGTTACCTCACACGGGCTGATGGCTACACCTTC.

The J gene is TRBJ1-2, the V gene TRBV7-8; D is perhaps TRBD1 (5 bases). This CDR3 contains 15 residues. V shed 5 bases and J shed 0 bases, with 13 bases lying between them. Germline V gives CDR1 SGHVS, CDR2 FQNEAQ. In DNA, the CDR3 is TGTGCCAGCAGCCCTCGGACATTCACTAACTATGGCTACACCTTC. Protein sequence: CASSPRTFTNYGYTF.

This clone has a single count. The V gene is TRBV18, the J gene TRBJ1-2; no clear D. CDR3 size: 16 residues. V lost 3 bases and J 5 bases, leaving 19 bases between the germline ends. From germline, CDR1 is KGHSH and CDR2 LQKENI. CDR3 in amino acids: CASSPVGDRDSYGYTF. Written as DNA, the CDR3 is TGTGCCAGCTCACCCGTTGGAGACCGAGACTCATATGGCTACACCTTC.

The chain is built from TRBV19 and TRBJ2-7; 9 bases map to TRBD1. CDR1 and CDR2 (germline): LNHDA, SQIVND (reference sequence). The CDR3 has 15 residues. The ends lost 6 bases at V and 3 bases at J; junction bases unmatched: 9. This chain's CDR3 is CASRKEPGQGYEQYF. As DNA, the CDR3 is TGTGCCAGTAGGAAAGAACCGGGACAGGGCTACGAGCAGTACTTC.

The chain uses TRBV10-3 and TRBJ2-3; perhaps D is TRBD1 or TRBD2 (5 bases each). The CDR3 has 14 amino acids. CDR1 ENHRY and CDR2 SYGVKD come from the germline V gene. V lost 5 bases to trimming and J lost 3 bases, with 12 bases between them. The CDR3 DNA is TGTGCCATCAGTTTTGGTTGGGGGACAGATACGCAGTATTTT. This translates into CAISFGWGTDTQYF.

This clone has only a few counts. This chain uses TRBV5-6 with TRBJ2-5; D is unclear. Germline V gives CDR1 SGHDT, CDR2 YYEEEE. This CDR3 has 15 amino acids. Trimming took 2 bases from V and 4 from J, leaving 15 bases between them. The CDR3 DNA follows: TGTGCCAGCAGCTTCCTTATCAACCAACCAGAGACCCAGTACTTC. Translation: CASSFLINQPETQYF.

The chain links TRBV4-1 to TRBJ1-3, with D possibly matching TRBD1 (5 bases). Germline V gene lookup returns CDR1 MGHRA and CDR2 YSYEKL. V dropped 1 base and J dropped 1 base, with 14 bases sitting between them. The CDR3 is 17 amino acids. In nucleotides, the CDR3 is TGCGCCAGCAGCCAAGTGACAGCTCTTTTTTCTGGAAACACCATATATTTT. It yields the protein CASSQVTALFSGNTIYF.

The genes are TRBV6-5 and TRBJ1-4; D perhaps matches TRBD1 (6 bases). Trimming removed 0 bases from V and 6 bases from J, with 11 bases in between. CDR1 MNHEY and CDR2 SVGAGI come from the germline V gene. This CDR3 comprises 15 residues. CDR3 in DNA: TGTGCCAGCAGTTACTCCTGGGGGCCCGATGAAAAACTGTTTTTT. It translates to CASSYSWGPDEKLFF.

The gene calls are TRBV28 and TRBJ1-4, with D perhaps TRBD1 (5 bases). The CDR3 runs to 14 residues. V was clipped by 5 bases and J by 13 bases, with 20 bases between them. The germline gives CDR1 MDHEN, CDR2 SYDVKM. CDR3 loop: CASSPGGFIVVLFF. Here the CDR3 DNA reads TGTGCCAGCAGTCCTGGGGGTTTTATCGTGGTACTGTTTTTT.

The CDR3 DNA reads TGTGCCAGCAGTCTAACTAGCGGGGTCAATGAGCAGTTCTTC. It translates to CASSLTSGVNEQFF. This chain joins TRBV2 and TRBJ2-1; TRBD2 matches at 10 bases. Trimming removed 5 bases from V and 6 bases from J; junction bases left unmatched: 4. Germline CDR1 is SNHLY and CDR2 is FYNNEI. The CDR3 length is 14 residues. Full variable domain (outside the CDR3, taken from reference TRBV2 and TRBJ2-1): EPEVTQTPSHQVTQMGQEVILRCVPISNHLYFYWYRQILGQKVEFLVSFYNNEISEKSEIFDDQFSVERPDGSNFTLKIRSTKLEDSAMYFCASSLTSGVNEQFFGPGTRLTVL.

The genes are TRBV10-3 and TRBJ2-5, with TRBD2 matching over 9 bases. V lost 8 bases to trimming and J lost 2 bases; unmatched junction nucleotides: 3. The germline V gene has CDR1 ENHRY and CDR2 SYGVKD. The CDR3 is 13 residues long. The CDR3 spells CAISRGGQETQYF. DNA for the CDR3: TGTGCCATCTCGCGGGGGGGTCAAGAGACCCAGTACTTC.

This clone was seen only once. The rearrangement joins TRBV7-8 to TRBJ2-6; D is unresolved. The V end lost 5 bases, the J end lost 0 bases, and 8 bases lay between the germline ends. Germline V gene lookup returns CDR1 SGHVS and CDR2 FQNEAQ. CDR3 size: 15 residues. As DNA, the CDR3 is TGTGCCAGCAGCCCTCCGACCTCTGGGGCCAACGTCCTGACTTTC. Residues: CASSPPTSGANVLTF. Using reference TRBV7-8 and TRBJ2-6 for the parts outside the CDR3, the full variable domain is GAGVSQSPRYKVAKRGQDVALRCDPISGHVSLFWYQQALGQGPEFLTYFQNEAQLDKSGLPSDRFFAERPEGSVSTLKIQRTQQEDSAVYLCASSPPTSGANVLTFGAGSRLTVL.

The V call is TRBV5-6, the J call TRBJ2-5; 8 bases are a match to TRBD2. The CDR3 runs to 16 residues. With V trimmed by 0 bases and J by 0 bases, 4 bases remained unmatched. Germline V gene data show CDR1 as SGHDT and CDR2 as YYEEEE. CDR3 residues: CASSLVLAGYQETQYF. The DNA of the CDR3 is TGTGCCAGCAGCTTGGTCCTAGCGGGCTACCAAGAGACCCAGTACTTC.

The V and J genes are TRBV7-9 and TRBJ1-6; tentative D call: TRBD1 (6 bases). The CDR3 runs to 14 residues. Trimming shortened V by 10 bases and J by 6 bases, and 16 bases separated the two germline ends. CDR1 SEHNR and CDR2 FQNEAQ come from the germline V gene (reference sequence). DNA of the CDR3: TGTGCCATCCCCCGGGAGGACAGTAATTCACCCCTCCACTTT. As protein: CAIPREDSNSPLHF.

The chain uses TRBV2 and TRBJ2-7; a possible D gene is TRBD2 (5 bases). V lost 8 bases, J lost 3 bases, and 14 bases lay in between. CDR1 and CDR2 from the germline V gene are SNHLY and FYNNEI. CDR3 length equals 13 residues. CDR3 loop: CASGETSYYEQYF. The CDR3 nucleotides are TGTGCCAGCGGGGAGACTTCCTACTACGAGCAGTACTTC.

The chain links TRBV7-2 to TRBJ1-1, with 9 bases matching TRBD1. This CDR3 is built from 16 residues. Germline-derived CDR1 and CDR2 are SGHTA and FQGNSA. V trimming: 0 bases; J trimming: 5 bases; junction bases outside the gene matches: 7. The CDR3 is CASSLAPGQGGTEAFF. The CDR3 nucleotides are TGTGCCAGCAGCTTAGCGCCGGGACAGGGCGGTACTGAAGCTTTCTTT.

This rearrangement joins TRBV2 to TRBJ2-7, with a weak D call TRBD1 (6 bases). This CDR3 has 15 amino acids. CDR1 is SNHLY, CDR2 FYNNEI, per germline. V was trimmed by 2 bases and J by 0 bases, leaving 11 bases between them. The CDR3 region is CASSELGAFSYEQYF. CDR3 nucleotides: TGTGCCAGCAGTGAATTGGGGGCATTCTCCTACGAGCAGTACTTC.

This chain connects TRBV27 to TRBJ1-2; perhaps TRBD1 as D (6 bases). CDR3 length equals 15 residues. Germline loops: CDR1 MNHEY, CDR2 SMNVEV (reference sequence). Trimming took off 4 bases at V and 4 bases at J, with 16 bases between the two ends. For the CDR3, the DNA is TGTGCCAGCAGTTCCAGGGGAGCGGTAGGCTATGGCTACACCTTC. Protein: CASSSRGAVGYGYTF.